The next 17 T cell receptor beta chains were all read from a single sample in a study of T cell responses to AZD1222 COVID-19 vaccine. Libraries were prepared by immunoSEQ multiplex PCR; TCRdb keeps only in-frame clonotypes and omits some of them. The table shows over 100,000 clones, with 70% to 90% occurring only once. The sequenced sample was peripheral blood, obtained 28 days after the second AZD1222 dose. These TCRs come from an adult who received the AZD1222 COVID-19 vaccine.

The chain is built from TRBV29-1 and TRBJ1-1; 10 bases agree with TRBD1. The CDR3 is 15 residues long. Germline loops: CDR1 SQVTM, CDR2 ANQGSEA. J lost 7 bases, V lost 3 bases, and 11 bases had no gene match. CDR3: CSVDGATGGAGEAFF. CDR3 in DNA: TGCAGCGTTGACGGGGCGACAGGGGGCGCGGGTGAAGCTTTCTTT.

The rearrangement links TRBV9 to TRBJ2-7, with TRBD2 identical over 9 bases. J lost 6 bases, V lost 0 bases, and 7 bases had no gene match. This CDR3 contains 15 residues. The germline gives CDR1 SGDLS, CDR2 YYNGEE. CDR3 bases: TGTGCCAGCAGCGTAGATGGAGCGGGAGGTGGCGAGCAGTACTTC. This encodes CASSVDGAGGGEQYF. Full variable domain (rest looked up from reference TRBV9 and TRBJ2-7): DSGVTQTPKHLITATGQRVTLRCSPRSGDLSVYWYQQSLDQGLQFLIQYYNGEERAKGNILERFSAQQFPDLHSELNLSSLELGDSALYFCASSVDGAGGGEQYFGPGTRLTVT.

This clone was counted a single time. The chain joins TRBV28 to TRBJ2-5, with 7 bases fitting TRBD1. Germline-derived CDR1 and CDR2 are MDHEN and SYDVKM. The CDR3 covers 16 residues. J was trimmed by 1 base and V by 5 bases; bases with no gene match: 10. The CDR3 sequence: CASSLGIGGGQETQYF. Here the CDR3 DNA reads TGTGCCAGCAGTCTAGGAATAGGGGGCGGCCAAGAGACCCAGTACTTC.

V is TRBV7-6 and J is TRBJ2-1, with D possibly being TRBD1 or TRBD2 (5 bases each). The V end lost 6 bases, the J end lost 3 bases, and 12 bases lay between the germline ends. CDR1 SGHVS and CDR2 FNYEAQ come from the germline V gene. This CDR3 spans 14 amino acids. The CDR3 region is CASSYGTDYNEQFF. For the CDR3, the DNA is TGTGCCAGCAGTTACGGGACGGACTACAATGAGCAGTTCTTC.

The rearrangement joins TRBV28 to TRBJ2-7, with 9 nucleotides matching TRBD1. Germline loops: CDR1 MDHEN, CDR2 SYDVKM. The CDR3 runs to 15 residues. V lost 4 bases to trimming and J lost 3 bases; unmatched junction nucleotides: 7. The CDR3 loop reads CASSSQGQGRYEQYF. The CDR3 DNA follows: TGTGCCAGCAGTTCCCAGGGACAGGGACGCTACGAGCAGTACTTC.

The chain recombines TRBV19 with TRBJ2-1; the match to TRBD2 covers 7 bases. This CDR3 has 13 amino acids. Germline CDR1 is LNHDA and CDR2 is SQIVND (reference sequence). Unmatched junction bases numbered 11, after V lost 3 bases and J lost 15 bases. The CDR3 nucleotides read TGTGCCAGTAGTATTCGATTCGGGGGGTCCTCGTTCTTC. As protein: CASSIRFGGSSFF.

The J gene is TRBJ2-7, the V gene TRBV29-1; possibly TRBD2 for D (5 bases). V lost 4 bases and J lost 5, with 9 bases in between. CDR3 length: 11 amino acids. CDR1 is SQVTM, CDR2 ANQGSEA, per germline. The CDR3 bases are TGCAGCGTTGGAGTCGGGGACGAGCAGTACTTC. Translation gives CSVGVGDEQYF.

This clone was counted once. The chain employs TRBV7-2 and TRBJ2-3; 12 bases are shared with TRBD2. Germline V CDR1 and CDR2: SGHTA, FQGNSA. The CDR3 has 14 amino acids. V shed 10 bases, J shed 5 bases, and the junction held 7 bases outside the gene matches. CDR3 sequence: CATPSGRDGDTQYF. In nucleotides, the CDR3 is TGTGCCACCCCTAGCGGGAGGGATGGAGATACGCAGTATTTT.

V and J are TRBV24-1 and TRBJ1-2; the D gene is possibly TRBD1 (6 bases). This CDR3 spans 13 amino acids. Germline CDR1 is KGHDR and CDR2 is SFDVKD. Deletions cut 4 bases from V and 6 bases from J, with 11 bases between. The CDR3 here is CATSERGLDGYTF. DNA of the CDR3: TGTGCCACCAGTGAGCGGGGGCTGGATGGCTACACCTTC.

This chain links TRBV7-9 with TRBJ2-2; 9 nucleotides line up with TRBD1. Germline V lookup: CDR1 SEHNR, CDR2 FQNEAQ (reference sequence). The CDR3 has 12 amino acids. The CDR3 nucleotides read TGTGCGGGGGACAGGGAGTCCGGGGAGCTGTTTTTT. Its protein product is CAGDRESGELFF. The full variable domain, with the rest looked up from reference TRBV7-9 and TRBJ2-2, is DTGVSQNPRHKITKRGQNVTFRCDPISEHNRLYWYRQTLGQGPEFLTYFQNEAQLEKSRLLSDRFSAERPKGSFSTLEIQRTEQGDSAMYLCAGDRESGELFFGEGSRLTVL.

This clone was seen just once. CDR3 amino acids: CASSYLGASSSYNEQFF. The CDR3 DNA reads as TGTGCCAGCAGTTACCTTGGGGCCTCAAGCTCCTACAATGAGCAGTTCTTC. This sequence joins TRBV6-2 or TRBV6-3 and TRBJ2-1; D might be TRBD1 (5 bases). CDR1 is MNHEY and CDR2 is SVGEGT in the germline V gene. V lost 2 bases, J lost 0 bases, and 14 bases lay in between. This CDR3 region has 17 residues.

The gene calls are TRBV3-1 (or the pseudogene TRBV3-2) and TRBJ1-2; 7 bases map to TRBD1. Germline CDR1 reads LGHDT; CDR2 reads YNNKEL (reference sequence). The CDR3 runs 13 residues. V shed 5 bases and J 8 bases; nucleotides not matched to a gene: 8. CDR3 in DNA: TGTGCCAGCAGCAAAAGACAGGGATCGGGCTACACCTTC. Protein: CASSKRQGSGYTF.

The CDR3 is CASSYFSPDSDEAFF. The DNA for the CDR3 is TGTGCCAGCAGTTACTTTTCCCCCGATTCGGATGAAGCTTTCTTT. This sequence joins TRBV6-2 or TRBV6-3 and TRBJ1-1; unclear D gene. Per the germline V gene, CDR1 is MNHEY and CDR2 is SVGEGT. This CDR3 has 15 amino acids. V lost 1 base and J lost 7, with 16 bases in between.

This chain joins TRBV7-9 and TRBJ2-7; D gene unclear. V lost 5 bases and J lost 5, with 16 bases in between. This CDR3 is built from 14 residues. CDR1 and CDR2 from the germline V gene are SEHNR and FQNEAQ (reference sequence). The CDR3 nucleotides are TGTGCCAGCAGCCCCGGGTCCCGAGATGACGAGCAGTACTTC. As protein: CASSPGSRDDEQYF.

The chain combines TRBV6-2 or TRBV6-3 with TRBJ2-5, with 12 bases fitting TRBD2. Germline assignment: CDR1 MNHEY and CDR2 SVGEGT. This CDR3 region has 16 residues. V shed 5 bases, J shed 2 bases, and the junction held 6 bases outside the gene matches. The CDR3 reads CASSDFLAGGQETQYF. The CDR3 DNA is TGTGCCAGCAGTGATTTTCTAGCGGGGGGGCAAGAGACCCAGTACTTC.

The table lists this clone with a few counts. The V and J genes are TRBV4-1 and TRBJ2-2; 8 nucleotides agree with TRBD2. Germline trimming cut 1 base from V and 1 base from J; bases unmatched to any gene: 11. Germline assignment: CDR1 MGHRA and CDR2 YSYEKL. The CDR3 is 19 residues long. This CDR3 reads CASSQGGSGSPLNTGELFF. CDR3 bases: TGCGCCAGCAGCCAAGGGGGAAGCGGGAGTCCCTTGAACACCGGGGAGCTGTTTTTT.

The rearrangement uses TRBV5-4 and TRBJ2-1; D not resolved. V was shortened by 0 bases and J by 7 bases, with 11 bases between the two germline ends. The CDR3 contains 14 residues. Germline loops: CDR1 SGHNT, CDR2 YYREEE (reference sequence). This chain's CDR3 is CASSLGQVRNEQFF. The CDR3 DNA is TGTGCCAGCAGCTTGGGGCAGGTGAGAAATGAGCAGTTCTTC.